The next 15 T cell receptor beta chains were all read from a single sample in a study of identical twins. One entry per CDR3 protein, called by TCRdb with MiXCR from the 5' RACE reads. Altogether 300,000 to 400,000 distinct CDR3 sequences are present, around 9.7% being singletons, with the ten largest covering over 7%. The sequencing sample was made of naive T cells sorted from blood. These TCRs come from a woman aged 50 to 65 in good health.

This sequence joins TRBV28 and TRBJ2-7, with 10 bases lining up with TRBD1. Trimming removed 4 bases from V and 3 bases from J; junction bases left unmatched: 6. Germline CDR1 is MDHEN and CDR2 is SYDVKM. The CDR3 spans 15 residues. CDR3 bases: TGTGCCAGCAGTTACGGACAGGGGGGTCTCTACGAGCAGTACTTC. Its protein product is CASSYGQGGLYEQYF. The full variable domain, in which reference TRBV28 and TRBJ2-7 provide the parts outside the CDR3, is DVKVTQSSRYLVKRTGEKVFLECVQDMDHENMFWYRQDPGLGLRLIYFSYDVKMKEKGDIPEGYSVSREKKERFSLILESASTNQTSMYLCASSYGQGGLYEQYFGPGTRLTVT.

This clonotype was counted a few times. The CDR3 DNA follows: TGTGCCAGCAGTTTGAGGACAGAAGGAAACACCATATATTTT. Translated, it gives CASSLRTEGNTIYF. The chain has TRBV12-3 or TRBV12-4 and TRBJ1-3; D is possibly TRBD1 (6 bases). CDR3 length equals 14 residues. Deletions cut 3 bases from V and 4 bases from J, with 10 bases between.

The genes are TRBV4-2 and TRBJ1-1; no clear D gene. The CDR3 is 16 residues long. Trimming pared 3 bases from V and 1 base from J, leaving 15 bases between. CDR1 is LGHNA, CDR2 YNFKEQ, per germline. CDR3 region: CASSQPSEQRNTEAFF. CDR3 nucleotide sequence: TGTGCCAGCAGCCAGCCCTCCGAACAGAGGAACACTGAAGCTTTCTTT.

This clonotype has only a few counts. The chain uses TRBV5-1 and TRBJ2-3; a possible D gene is TRBD2 (6 bases). There are 16 residues in the CDR3. Germline V gene sequence: CDR1 SGHRS, CDR2 YFSETQ. With 4 bases removed from V and 4 bases from J, the gap between germline ends came to 19 bases. The CDR3: CASSAGGPGRADTQYF. CDR3 DNA sequence: TGCGCCAGCAGCGCCGGGGGACCGGGGCGCGCAGATACGCAGTATTTT. The full variable domain, completed using reference TRBV5-1 and TRBJ2-3, is KAGVTQTPRYLIKTRGQQVTLSCSPISGHRSVSWYQQTPGQGLQFLFEYFSETQRNKGNFPGRFSGRQFSNSRSEMNVSTLELGDSALYLCASSAGGPGRADTQYFGPGTRLTVL.

The chain combines TRBV2 with TRBJ2-7; D may be TRBD2 (6 bases). CDR3 length equals 14 residues. CDR1 SNHLY and CDR2 FYNNEI come from the germline V gene. V was trimmed by 9 bases and J by 4 bases, leaving 19 bases between them. CDR3 DNA sequence: TGTGCCAGTTCCGCCGGCGGGATTAAATACGAGCAGTACTTC. As protein: CASSAGGIKYEQYF.

This clonotype was seen a few times. The rearrangement uses TRBV20-1 and TRBJ2-7; 10 bases agree with TRBD2. The junction had 2 bases not matched to a gene; V was cut back by 1 base and J by 2 bases. The CDR3 contains 14 residues. CDR1 is DFQATT and CDR2 is SNEGSKA in the germline V gene (reference sequence). DNA of the CDR3: TGCAGTGCTAGAGCACTAGCGGGGCCCTACGAGCAGTACTTC. Translation: CSARALAGPYEQYF.

This clonotype was picked up a small number of times. This sequence joins TRBV12-5 and TRBJ2-2; 8 nucleotides align to TRBD1. The CDR3 consists of 16 residues. CDR1 LGHNT and CDR2 FRNRAP come from the germline V gene. The ends lost 5 bases at V and 2 bases at J; junction bases unmatched: 7. CDR3 DNA: TGTGCTAGTGGTCAACCAGGGGGCGAAAACACCGGGGAGCTGTTTTTT. Encoded protein: CASGQPGGENTGELFF. Full variable domain (rest looked up from reference TRBV12-5 and TRBJ2-2): DARVTQTPRHKVTEMGQEVTMRCQPILGHNTVFWYRQTMMQGLELLAYFRNRAPLDDSGMPKDRFSAEMPDATLATLKIQPSEPRDSAVYFCASGQPGGENTGELFFGEGSRLTVL.

This clonotype showed up many times. The CDR3 sequence is CASESGSSPGELFF. The CDR3 nucleotides are TGTGCCAGTGAAAGCGGGAGTTCTCCCGGGGAGCTGTTTTTT. This chain links TRBV12-3 or TRBV12-4 with TRBJ2-2; 8 positions agree with TRBD2. CDR3 length: 14 residues. With 9 bases clipped from V and 6 bases from J, the junction kept 9 bases outside the gene matches.

This clonotype was picked up a small number of times. CDR3: CSVDVQGTGELFF. The CDR3 DNA follows: TGCAGCGTTGATGTGCAGGGCACCGGGGAGCTGTTTTTT. This chain connects TRBV29-1 to TRBJ2-2; TRBD1 might be the D (5 bases). There are 13 residues in the CDR3. CDR1 and CDR2 (germline): SQVTM, ANQGSEA. Trimming left V 3 bases short and J 4 bases short, with 9 bases between.

V and J are TRBV9 and TRBJ2-3; a weak D match, TRBD2 (5 bases). V was pared by 2 bases and J by 4 bases, with 14 bases between. The CDR3 runs 15 residues. Germline V CDR1 and CDR2: SGDLS, YYNGEE. CDR3 nucleotides: TGTGCCAGCAGCGTGTCCGGGGAGCGTGCAGATACGCAGTATTTT. As protein: CASSVSGERADTQYF.

This clonotype has just a few counts. J is TRBJ1-1 and V is TRBV20-1; D gene unclear. This CDR3 has 14 residues. Trimming pared 0 bases from V and 0 bases from J, leaving 8 bases between. Germline assignment: CDR1 DFQATT and CDR2 SNEGSKA (reference sequence). The CDR3 DNA follows: TGCAGTGCTAGAGAGCCGGGATTGAACACTGAAGCTTTCTTT. This sequence encodes CSAREPGLNTEAFF.

This sequence joins TRBV14 and TRBJ2-3, with TRBD2 matching 15 bases. The CDR3 sequence is 20 residues long. The germline gives CDR1 SGHDN, CDR2 FVKESK. V trimming: 4 bases; J trimming: 5 bases; junction bases outside the gene matches: 16. The DNA of the CDR3 is TGTGCCAGCAGCCCCTTGAGGACTAGCGGGAGGGCCATCGCCGAAGATACGCAGTATTTT. This sequence encodes CASSPLRTSGRAIAEDTQYF.

The J gene is TRBJ2-1, the V gene TRBV6-1; unclear D gene. Germline V gene lookup returns CDR1 MNHNS and CDR2 SASEGT. The CDR3 runs to 11 residues. Between the trimmed V and J ends, which lost 2 bases and 8 bases, there was a span of 4 bases. The CDR3 loop reads CASSERYEQFF. CDR3 sequence (DNA): TGTGCCAGCAGTGAAAGGTATGAGCAGTTCTTC.

In this sample, this clonotype turned up a few times. CDR3 coding DNA: TGCGCCAGCAGCCAAGGACAGGGGCGATACAATGAGCAGTTCTTC. Protein product: CASSQGQGRYNEQFF. V is TRBV4-1 and J is TRBJ2-1; TRBD1 matches at 8 bases. V lost 1 base, J lost 4 bases, and 3 bases stayed unmatched. The CDR3 totals 15 residues. Germline V gene sequence: CDR1 MGHRA, CDR2 YSYEKL.

The J gene is TRBJ2-7, the V gene TRBV2, with 7 positions matching TRBD2. V lost 5 bases, J lost 2 bases, and 9 bases stayed unmatched. This CDR3 is built from 15 residues. CDR1 and CDR2 (germline): SNHLY, FYNNEI. The CDR3, as DNA: TGTGCCAGCAGTATACTAGCGTGGGAGACCTACGAGCAGTACTTC. Residues: CASSILAWETYEQYF.